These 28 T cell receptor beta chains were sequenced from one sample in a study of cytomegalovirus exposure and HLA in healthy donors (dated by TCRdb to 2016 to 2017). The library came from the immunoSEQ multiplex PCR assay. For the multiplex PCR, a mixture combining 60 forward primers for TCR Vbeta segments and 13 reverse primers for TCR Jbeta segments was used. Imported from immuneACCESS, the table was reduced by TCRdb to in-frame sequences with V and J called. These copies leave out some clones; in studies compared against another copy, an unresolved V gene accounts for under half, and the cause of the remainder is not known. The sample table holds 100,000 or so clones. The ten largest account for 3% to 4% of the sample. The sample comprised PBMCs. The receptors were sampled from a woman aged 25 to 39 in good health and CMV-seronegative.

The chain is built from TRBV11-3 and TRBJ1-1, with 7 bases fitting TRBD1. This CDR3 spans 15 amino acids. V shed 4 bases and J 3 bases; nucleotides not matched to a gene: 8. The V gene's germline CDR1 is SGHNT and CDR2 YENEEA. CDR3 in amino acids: CASSSRRGTDTEAFF. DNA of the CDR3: TGTGCCAGCAGCTCACGCAGGGGGACGGACACTGAAGCTTTCTTT. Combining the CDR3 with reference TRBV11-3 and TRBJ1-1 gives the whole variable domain EAGVVQSPRYKIIEKKQPVAFWCNPISGHNTLYWYLQNLGQGPELLIRYENEEAVDDSQLPKDRFSAERLKGVDSTLKIQPAELGDSAVYLCASSSRRGTDTEAFFGQGTRLTVV.

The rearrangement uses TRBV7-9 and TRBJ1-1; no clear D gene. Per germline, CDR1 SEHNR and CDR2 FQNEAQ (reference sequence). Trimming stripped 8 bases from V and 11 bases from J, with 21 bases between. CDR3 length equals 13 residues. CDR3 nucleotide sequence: TGTGCCAGCTCCTGGAGTGACGGGAGGAGTGCTTTCTTT. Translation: CASSWSDGRSAFF.

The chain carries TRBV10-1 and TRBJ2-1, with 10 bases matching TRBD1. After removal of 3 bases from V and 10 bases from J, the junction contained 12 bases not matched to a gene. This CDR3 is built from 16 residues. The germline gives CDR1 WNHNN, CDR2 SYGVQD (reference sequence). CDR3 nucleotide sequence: TGCGCCAGCAGTGAACTGGGACAGGGGCGGACGGGAGAGCAGTTCTTC. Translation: CASSELGQGRTGEQFF.

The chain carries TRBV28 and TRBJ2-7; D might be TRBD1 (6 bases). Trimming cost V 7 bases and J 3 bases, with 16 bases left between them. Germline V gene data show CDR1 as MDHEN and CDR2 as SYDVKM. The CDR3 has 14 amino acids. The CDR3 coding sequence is TGTGCCAGCACCTTGAGGGGGACCATCTACGAGCAGTACTTC. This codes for CASTLRGTIYEQYF.

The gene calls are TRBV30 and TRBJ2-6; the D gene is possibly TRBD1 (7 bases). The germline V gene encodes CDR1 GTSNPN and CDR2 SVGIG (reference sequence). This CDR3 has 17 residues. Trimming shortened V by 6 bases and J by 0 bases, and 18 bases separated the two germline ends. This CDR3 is CACPPQGGGSGANVLTF. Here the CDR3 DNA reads TGTGCCTGCCCCCCGCAGGGGGGCGGCTCTGGGGCCAACGTCCTGACTTTC.

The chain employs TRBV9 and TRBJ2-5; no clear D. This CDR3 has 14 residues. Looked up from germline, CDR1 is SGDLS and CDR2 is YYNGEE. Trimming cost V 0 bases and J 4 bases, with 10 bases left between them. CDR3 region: CASSVGLSGETQYF. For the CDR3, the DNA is TGTGCCAGCAGCGTAGGTCTCAGTGGAGAGACCCAGTACTTC.

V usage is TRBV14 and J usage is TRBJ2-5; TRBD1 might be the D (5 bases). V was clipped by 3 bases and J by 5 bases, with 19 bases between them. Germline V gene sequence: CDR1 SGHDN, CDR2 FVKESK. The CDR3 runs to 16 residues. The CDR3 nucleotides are TGTGCCAGCAGCCACCTAAGGGGCCCTAGACGCGAGACCCAGTACTTC. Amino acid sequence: CASSHLRGPRRETQYF. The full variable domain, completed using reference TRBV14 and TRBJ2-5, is EAGVTQFPSHSVIEKGQTVTLRCDPISGHDNLYWYRRVMGKEIKFLLHFVKESKQDESGMPNNRFLAERTGGTYSTLKVQPAELEDSGVYFCASSHLRGPRRETQYFGPGTRLLVL.

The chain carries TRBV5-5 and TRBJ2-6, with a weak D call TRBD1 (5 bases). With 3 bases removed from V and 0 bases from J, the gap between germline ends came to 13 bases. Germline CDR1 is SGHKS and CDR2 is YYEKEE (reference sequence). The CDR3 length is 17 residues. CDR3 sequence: CASSSGRALSGANVLTF. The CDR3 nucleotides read TGTGCCAGCAGCTCGGGCAGGGCCCTCTCTGGGGCCAACGTCCTGACTTTC.

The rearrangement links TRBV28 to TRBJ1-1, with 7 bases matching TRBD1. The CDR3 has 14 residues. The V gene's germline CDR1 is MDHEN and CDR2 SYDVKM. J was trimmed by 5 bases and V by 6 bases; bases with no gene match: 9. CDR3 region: CASRRIRQGTEAFF. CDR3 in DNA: TGTGCCAGCAGACGTATTAGACAGGGAACTGAAGCTTTCTTT.

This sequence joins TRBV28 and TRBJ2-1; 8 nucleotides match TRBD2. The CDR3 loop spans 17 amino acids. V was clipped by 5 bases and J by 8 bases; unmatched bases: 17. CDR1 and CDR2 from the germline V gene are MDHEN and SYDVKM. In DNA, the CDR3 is TGTGCCAGCAGTCCTGGGACTAGATCGTTTTCAAGGGATGAGCAGTTCTTC. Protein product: CASSPGTRSFSRDEQFF.

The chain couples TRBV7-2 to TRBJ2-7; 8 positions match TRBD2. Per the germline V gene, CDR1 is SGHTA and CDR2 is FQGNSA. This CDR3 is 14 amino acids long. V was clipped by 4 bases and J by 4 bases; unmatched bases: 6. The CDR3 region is CASSSGGGPYEQYF. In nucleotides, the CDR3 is TGTGCCAGCAGCTCCGGGGGGGGACCTTACGAGCAGTACTTC.

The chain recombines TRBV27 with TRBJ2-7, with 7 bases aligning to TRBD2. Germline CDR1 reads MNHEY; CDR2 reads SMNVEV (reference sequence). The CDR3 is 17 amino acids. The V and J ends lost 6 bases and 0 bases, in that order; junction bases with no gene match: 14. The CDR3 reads CASSPSPDREDSYEQYF. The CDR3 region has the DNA TGTGCCAGCAGCCCCAGCCCGGACCGGGAGGACTCCTACGAGCAGTACTTC.

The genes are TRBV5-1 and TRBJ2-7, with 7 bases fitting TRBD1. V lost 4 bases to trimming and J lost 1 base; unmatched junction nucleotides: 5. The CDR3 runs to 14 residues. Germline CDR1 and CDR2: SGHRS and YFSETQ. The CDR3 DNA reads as TGCGCCAGCAGCCTTTGGACAGGTTCCTACGAGCAGTACTTC. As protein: CASSLWTGSYEQYF.

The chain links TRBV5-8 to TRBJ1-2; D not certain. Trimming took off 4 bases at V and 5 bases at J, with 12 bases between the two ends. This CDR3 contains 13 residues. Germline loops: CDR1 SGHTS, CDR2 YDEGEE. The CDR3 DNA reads TGTGCCAGCAGCCGACGGAGTCTTTATGGCTACACCTTC. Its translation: CASSRRSLYGYTF.

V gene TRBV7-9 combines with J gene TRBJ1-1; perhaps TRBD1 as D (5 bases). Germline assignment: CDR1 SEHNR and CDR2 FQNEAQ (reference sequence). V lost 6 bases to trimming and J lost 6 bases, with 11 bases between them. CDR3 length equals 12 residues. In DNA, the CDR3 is TGTGCCAGCAGGGCAGGGAATGCTGAAGCTTTCTTT. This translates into CASRAGNAEAFF.

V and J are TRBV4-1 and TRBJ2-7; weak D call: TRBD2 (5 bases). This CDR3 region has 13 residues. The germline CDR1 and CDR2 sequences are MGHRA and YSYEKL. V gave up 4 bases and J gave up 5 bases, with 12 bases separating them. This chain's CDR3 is CASSRFGSHEQYF. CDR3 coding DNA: TGCGCCAGCAGCCGCTTTGGGAGTCACGAGCAGTACTTC.

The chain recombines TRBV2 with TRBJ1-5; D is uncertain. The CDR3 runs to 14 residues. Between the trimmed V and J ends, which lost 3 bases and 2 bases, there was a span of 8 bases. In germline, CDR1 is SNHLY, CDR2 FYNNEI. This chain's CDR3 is CASSDSGGNQPQHF. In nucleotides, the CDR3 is TGTGCCAGCAGTGATTCCGGTGGCAATCAGCCCCAGCATTTT. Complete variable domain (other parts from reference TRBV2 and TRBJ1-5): EPEVTQTPSHQVTQMGQEVILRCVPISNHLYFYWYRQILGQKVEFLVSFYNNEISEKSEIFDDQFSVERPDGSNFTLKIRSTKLEDSAMYFCASSDSGGNQPQHFGDGTRLSIL.

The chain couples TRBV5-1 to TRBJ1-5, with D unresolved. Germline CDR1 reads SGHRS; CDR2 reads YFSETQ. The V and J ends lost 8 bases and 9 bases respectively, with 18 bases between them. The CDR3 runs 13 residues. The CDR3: CASADRAEGPQHF. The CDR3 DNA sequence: TGCGCCAGTGCGGACCGAGCGGAGGGGCCCCAGCATTTT. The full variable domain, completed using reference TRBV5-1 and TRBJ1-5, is KAGVTQTPRYLIKTRGQQVTLSCSPISGHRSVSWYQQTPGQGLQFLFEYFSETQRNKGNFPGRFSGRQFSNSRSEMNVSTLELGDSALYLCASADRAEGPQHFGDGTRLSIL.

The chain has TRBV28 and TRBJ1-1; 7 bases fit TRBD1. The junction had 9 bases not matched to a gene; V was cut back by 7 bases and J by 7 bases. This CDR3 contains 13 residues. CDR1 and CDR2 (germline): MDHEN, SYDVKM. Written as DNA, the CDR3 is TGTGCCAGCACAGACAGGGACCCGCGTGAAGCTTTCTTT. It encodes CASTDRDPREAFF.

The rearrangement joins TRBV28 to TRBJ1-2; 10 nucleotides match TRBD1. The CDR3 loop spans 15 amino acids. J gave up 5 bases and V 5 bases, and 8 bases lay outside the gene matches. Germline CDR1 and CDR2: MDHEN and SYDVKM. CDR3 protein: CASSVSGTGAYGYTF. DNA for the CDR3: TGTGCCAGCAGTGTTTCCGGGACAGGGGCGTATGGCTACACCTTC.

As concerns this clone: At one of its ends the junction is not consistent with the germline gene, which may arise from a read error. CDR3 region: CSARDFLRF. CDR3 nucleotides: TGCAGTGCTAGAGATTTTCTTCGTTTT. The chain has TRBV20-1 and TRBJ1-1, with unresolved D. Germline V gene data show CDR1 as DFQATT and CDR2 as SNEGSKA (reference sequence). The CDR3 is made up of 9 amino acids.

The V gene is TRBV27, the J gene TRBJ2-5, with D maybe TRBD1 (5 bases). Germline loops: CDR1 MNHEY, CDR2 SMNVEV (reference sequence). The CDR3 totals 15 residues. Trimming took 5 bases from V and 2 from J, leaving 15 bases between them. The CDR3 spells CASSPLRQGQETQYF. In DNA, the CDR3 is TGTGCCAGCAGTCCTCTACGGCAGGGTCAAGAGACCCAGTACTTC.

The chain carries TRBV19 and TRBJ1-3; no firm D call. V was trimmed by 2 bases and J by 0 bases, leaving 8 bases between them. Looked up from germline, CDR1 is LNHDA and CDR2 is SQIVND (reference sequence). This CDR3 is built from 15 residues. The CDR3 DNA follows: TGTGCCAGTAGTATAAGTGGAGACTCTGGAAACACCATATATTTT. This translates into CASSISGDSGNTIYF. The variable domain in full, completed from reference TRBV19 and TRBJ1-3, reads DGGITQSPKYLFRKEGQNVTLSCEQNLNHDAMYWYRQDPGQGLRLIYYSQIVNDFQKGDIAEGYSVSREKKESFPLTVTSAQKNPTAFYLCASSISGDSGNTIYFGEGSWLTVV.

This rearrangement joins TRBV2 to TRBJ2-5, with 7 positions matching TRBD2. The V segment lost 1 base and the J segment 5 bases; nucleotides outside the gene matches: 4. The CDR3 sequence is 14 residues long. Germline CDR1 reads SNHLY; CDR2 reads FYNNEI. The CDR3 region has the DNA TGTGCCAGCAGTGAAGGACTAGCCGAGGAGACCCAGTACTTC. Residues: CASSEGLAEETQYF.

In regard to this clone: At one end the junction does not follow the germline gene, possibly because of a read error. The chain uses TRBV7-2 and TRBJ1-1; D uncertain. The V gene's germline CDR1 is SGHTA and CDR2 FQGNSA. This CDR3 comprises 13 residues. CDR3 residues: CATSWTKNTEAFF. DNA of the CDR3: TGTGCCACCAGCTGGACTAAGAACACTGAAGCTTTCTTT.

CDR3 region: CASSPGGLNTEAFF. The CDR3 bases are TGTGCCAGCAGTCCAGGGGGTTTGAACACTGAAGCTTTCTTT. The J gene is TRBJ1-1, the V gene TRBV6-1, with 7 bases matching TRBD1. The germline CDR1 and CDR2 sequences are MNHNS and SASEGT. Unmatched junction bases numbered 3, after V lost 5 bases and J lost 0 bases. The CDR3 is made up of 14 amino acids.

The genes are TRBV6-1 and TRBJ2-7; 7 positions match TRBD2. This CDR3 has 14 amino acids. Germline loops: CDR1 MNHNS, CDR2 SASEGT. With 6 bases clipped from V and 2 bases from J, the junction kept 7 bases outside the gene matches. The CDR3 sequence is CASRMGGFPYEQYF. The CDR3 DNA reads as TGTGCCAGCAGAATGGGGGGGTTCCCCTACGAGCAGTACTTC.

CDR3 protein: CASSQGQGSGYTF. The CDR3 DNA follows: TGTGCCAGCAGCCAAGGACAGGGTTCGGGCTACACCTTC. The rearrangement links TRBV7-3 to TRBJ1-2; 8 nucleotides agree with TRBD1. The CDR3 has 13 residues. V shed 5 bases, J shed 8 bases, and the junction held 7 bases outside the gene matches. Germline V gene lookup returns CDR1 SGHTA and CDR2 FQGTGA. Filled out from reference TRBV7-3 and TRBJ1-2, the complete variable domain reads GAGVSQTPSNKVTEKGKYVELRCDPISGHTALYWYRQSLGQGPEFLIYFQGTGAADDSGLPNDRFFAVRPEGSVSTLKIQRTERGDSAVYLCASSQGQGSGYTFGSGTRLTVV.